This TCR beta chain was recovered during a study of T cell repertoires in breast cancer (dated by TCRdb to 2016 to 2017). In terms of the full investigation: Tumors, lymph nodes and peripheral blood lymphocytes from breast cancer patients, as well as peripheral blood from healthy control donors, were profiled. ER+/PR+ status was present in the majority of the roughly 23 patient tumors that were analyzed for shared TCRs. Nine healthy donors, of an age range similar to that of the patients, were included as controls. On average, sequencing produced about 500,000 sequences per sample and about 9.3 reads per input cell. Because breast cancer has a low mutational burden and rarely has common mutations, the study reasoned that TCRs shared between breast cancer patients would target shared antigens. Tumors and tumor-involved lymph nodes were minced and digested with Liberase and DNase, then filtered through 70-um and 40-um filters. Blood samples were separated by Ficoll, whereas tumor-free lymph nodes were processed without any enzymatic digestion.

To prepare the library, emulsion pairing was applied. Unpaired genes were suppressed by a second nested PCR with blocking oligos, after which a third nested PCR added Illumina adaptors and barcodes. Each emulsion RT-PCR master mix held about 4,500-270,000 T cells and included C-region, Stepout and V-region primers. The Micellula Emulsion and Purification Kit was used to generate emulsions, and Qiagen OneStep RT-PCR reagents were used for RT-PCR. Pooled libraries were sequenced on an Illumina MiSeq with paired-end 2 x 250 reads. Regarding the original processing steps: In Galaxy, read pairs were joined and then clipped at the engineered overlap into separate alpha and beta files, and any unclipped reads were discarded. Alpha-beta pairs were assigned using CompleteTCR, a MiTCR-based pipeline in which chains sharing read cluster identifiers are linked by an R script. TCR sequences seen only once, which were about 1-3.4%, were removed as potential sequencing errors. TCRdb trimmed public reads at Q25 via fastp, called clones via MiXCR and kept in-frame beta chains. CDR3 protein duplicates are merged, each entry listing the most common genes and DNA. TCRdb, not the original authors, processed these V and J calls. Counted in this sample were tens of thousands of distinct CDR3 sequences; 35% to 50% of them appeared once. Of the sample, approximately 57% falls within the top ten clones.

The germline V gene supplies CDR1 SQVTM and CDR2 ANQGSEA. The junction shows trimming of 4 bases on V and 2 bases on J, plus 14 bases between the germline ends. The CDR3 numbers 14 residues from cysteine through phenylalanine. Of the read, only the CDR3 DNA is kept; its 42 bases are in frame from base 1. A remark on this clonotype: This clone's antigen is unknown. No base quality information exists; no much larger clone differs at one position.

To analyze paired alpha-beta TCRs of CD8+ T cells, the study used an expanded emulsion RT-PCR method with primers covering all TCR V genes. CD8+ T cells were isolated with a CD8 positive selection kit and incubated overnight in about 9.9 IU/mL IL-2 before emulsion RT-PCR. Study-wide conclusions, independent of this receptor: TRBV7 predominated among shared TCRs, which may reflect tumor recognition or a mispriming bias from eight TRBV7 primers. Possible tumor specificity was suggested for some 20 TCR pairs that were shared across seven or more patient tumors yet rarely found in control blood. Discarding singleton TCRs and sampling only part of each tumor may have missed genuine antitumor clones. Shared TCRs were encoded by various nucleotide sequences, which suggests selection and expansion based on antigen. Because transcript abundance and primer differences skewed clone recovery, emulsion RT-PCR was regarded as qualitative rather than quantitative. Sentinel lymph nodes involved by tumor shared about fourfold more TCRs with matched tumor repertoires than tumor-free nodes did (around 7.7% versus 2%).

This clonotype originated in a pool of human donors with breast cancer or a healthy control (not recorded which). Source material: CD8+ T cells. The chain is assembled from TRBV29-1 and TRBJ1-2; there is no confident call for the D gene. The DNA is as follows: TGCAGCGTTGGCGGCAGCACAAAAAACTATGGCTACACCTTC. Protein translation: CSVGGSTKNYGYTF.